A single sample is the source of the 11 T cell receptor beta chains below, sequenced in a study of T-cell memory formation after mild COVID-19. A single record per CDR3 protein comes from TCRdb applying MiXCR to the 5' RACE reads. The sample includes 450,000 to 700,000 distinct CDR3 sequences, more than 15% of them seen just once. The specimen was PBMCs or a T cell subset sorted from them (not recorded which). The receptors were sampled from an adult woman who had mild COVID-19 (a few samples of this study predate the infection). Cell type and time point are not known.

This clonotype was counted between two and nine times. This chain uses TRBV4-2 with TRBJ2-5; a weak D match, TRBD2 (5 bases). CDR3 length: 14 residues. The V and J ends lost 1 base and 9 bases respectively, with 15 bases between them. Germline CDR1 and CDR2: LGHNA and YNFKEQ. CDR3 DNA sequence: TGTGCCAGCAGCCAAGGCGAGGCCGGGGAGTCCCAGTACTTC. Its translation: CASSQGEAGESQYF.

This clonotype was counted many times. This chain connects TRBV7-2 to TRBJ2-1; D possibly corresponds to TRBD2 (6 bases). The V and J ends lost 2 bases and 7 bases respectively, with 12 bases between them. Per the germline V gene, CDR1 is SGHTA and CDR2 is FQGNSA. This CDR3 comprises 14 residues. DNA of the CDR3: TGTGCCAGCAGCTTACGGGGCGGGGCGAATGAGCAGTTCTTC. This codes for CASSLRGGANEQFF.

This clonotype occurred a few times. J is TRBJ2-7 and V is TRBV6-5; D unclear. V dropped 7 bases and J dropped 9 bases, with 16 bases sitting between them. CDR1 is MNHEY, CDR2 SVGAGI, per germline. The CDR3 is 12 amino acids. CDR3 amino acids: CASTREDGGQYF. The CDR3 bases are TGTGCCAGCACCCGAGAAGACGGCGGGCAGTACTTC.

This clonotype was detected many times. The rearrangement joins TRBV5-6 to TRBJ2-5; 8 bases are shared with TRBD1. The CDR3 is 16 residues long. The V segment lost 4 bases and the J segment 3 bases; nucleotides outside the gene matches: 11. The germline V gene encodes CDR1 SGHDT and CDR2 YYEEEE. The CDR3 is CASSAAGGFLKETQYF. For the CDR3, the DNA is TGTGCCAGCAGCGCGGCAGGGGGCTTCCTAAAAGAGACCCAGTACTTC.

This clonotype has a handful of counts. As DNA, the CDR3 is TGTGCCAGCTTCGGGACTAGCGGGAGTCCCGGGGAGCTGTTTTTT. The encoded protein is CASFGTSGSPGELFF. The chain combines TRBV25-1 with TRBJ2-2, with 14 nucleotides matching TRBD2. The CDR3 sequence is 15 residues long. The germline V gene has CDR1 MGHDK and CDR2 SYGVNS. The ends lost 8 bases at V and 6 bases at J; junction bases unmatched: 5.

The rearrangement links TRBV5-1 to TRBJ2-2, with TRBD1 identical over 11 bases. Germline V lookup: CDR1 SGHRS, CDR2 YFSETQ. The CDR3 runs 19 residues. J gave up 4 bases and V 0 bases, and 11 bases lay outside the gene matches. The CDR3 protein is CASSLGGPGQGASTGELFF. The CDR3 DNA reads TGCGCCAGCAGCTTGGGAGGCCCCGGACAGGGGGCGAGCACCGGGGAGCTGTTTTTT.

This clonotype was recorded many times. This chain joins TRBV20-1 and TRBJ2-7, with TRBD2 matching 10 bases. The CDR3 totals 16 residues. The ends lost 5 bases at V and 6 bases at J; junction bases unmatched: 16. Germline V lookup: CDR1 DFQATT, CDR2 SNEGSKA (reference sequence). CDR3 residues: CSAGMGMERGGREQYF. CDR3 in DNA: TGCAGTGCTGGCATGGGAATGGAGCGGGGGGGCCGCGAGCAGTACTTC.

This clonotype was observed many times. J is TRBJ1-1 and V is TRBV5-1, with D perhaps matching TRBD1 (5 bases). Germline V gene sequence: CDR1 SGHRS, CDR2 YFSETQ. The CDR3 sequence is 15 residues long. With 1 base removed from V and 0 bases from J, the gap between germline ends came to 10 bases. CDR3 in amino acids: CASSLFRGMNTEAFF. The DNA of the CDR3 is TGCGCCAGCAGCTTGTTTCGGGGGATGAACACTGAAGCTTTCTTT.

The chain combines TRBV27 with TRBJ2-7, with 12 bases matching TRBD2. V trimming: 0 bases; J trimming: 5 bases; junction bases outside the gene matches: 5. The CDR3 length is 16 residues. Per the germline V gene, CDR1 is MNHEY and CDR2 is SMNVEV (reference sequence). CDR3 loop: CASSLSTRLAGDEQYF. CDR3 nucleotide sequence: TGTGCCAGCAGTTTATCGACCAGACTAGCGGGAGACGAGCAGTACTTC.

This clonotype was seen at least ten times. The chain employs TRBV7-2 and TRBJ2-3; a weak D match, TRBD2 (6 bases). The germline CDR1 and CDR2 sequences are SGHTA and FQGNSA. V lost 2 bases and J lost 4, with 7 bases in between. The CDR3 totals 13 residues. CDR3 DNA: TGTGCCAGCAGCTTATGGAGGGCAGATACGCAGTATTTT. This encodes CASSLWRADTQYF.

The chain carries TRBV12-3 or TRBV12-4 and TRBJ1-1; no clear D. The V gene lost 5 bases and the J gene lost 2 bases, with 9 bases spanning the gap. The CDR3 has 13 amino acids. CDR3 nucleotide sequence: TGTGCCAGCAGTCCGATTGGCAACACTGAAGCTTTCTTT. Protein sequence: CASSPIGNTEAFF.